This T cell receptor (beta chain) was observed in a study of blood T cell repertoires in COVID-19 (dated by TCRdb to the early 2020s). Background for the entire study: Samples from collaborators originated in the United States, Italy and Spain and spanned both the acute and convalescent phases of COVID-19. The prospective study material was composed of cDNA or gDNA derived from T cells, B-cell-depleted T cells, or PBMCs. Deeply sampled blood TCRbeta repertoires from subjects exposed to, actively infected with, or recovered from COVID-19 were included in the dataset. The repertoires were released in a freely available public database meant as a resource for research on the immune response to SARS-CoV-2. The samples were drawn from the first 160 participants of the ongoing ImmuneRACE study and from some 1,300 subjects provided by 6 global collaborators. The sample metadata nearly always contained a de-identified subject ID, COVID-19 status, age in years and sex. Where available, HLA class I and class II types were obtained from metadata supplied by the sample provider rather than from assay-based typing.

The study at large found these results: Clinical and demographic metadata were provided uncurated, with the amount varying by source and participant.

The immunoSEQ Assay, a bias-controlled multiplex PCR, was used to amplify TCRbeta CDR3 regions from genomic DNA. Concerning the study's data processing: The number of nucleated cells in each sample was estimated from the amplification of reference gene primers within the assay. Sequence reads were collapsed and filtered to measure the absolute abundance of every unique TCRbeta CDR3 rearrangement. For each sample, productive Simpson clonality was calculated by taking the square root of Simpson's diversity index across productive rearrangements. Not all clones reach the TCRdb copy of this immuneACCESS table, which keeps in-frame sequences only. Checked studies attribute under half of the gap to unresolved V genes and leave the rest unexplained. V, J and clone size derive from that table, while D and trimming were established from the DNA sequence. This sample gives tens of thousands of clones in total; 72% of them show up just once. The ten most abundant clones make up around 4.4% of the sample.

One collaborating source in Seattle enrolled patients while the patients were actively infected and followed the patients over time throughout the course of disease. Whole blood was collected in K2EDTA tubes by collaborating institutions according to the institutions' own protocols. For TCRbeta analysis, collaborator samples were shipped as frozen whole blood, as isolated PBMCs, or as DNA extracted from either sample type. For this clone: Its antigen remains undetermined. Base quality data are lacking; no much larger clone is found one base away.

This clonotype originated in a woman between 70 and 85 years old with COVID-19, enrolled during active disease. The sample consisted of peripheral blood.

In nucleotide form, the sequence is TGTGCCAGCACCCCGGGTCTAGTGGTGGATACGCAGTATTTT. Its protein is CASTPGLVVDTQYF. In this chain, TRBV27 is recombined with TRBJ2-3, with the D segment identity uncertain. The germline V gene (reference sequence) provides CDR1 MNHEY and CDR2 SMNVEV. The CDR3 numbers 14 residues from cysteine through phenylalanine. Just CDR3 DNA is preserved here, 42 bases in frame from base 1. V sheds 7 bases and J sheds 6 bases, leaving 17 bases between their ends.